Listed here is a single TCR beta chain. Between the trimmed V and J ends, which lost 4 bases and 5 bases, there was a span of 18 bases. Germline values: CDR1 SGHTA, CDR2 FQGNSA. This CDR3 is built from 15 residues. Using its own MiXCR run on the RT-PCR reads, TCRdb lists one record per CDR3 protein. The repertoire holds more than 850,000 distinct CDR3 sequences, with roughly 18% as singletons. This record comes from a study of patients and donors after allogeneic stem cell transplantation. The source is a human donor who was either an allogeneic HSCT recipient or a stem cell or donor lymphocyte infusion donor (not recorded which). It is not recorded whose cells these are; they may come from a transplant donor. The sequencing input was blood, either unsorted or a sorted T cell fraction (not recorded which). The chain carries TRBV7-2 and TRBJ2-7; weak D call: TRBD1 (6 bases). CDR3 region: CASSSPVTGSHEQYF. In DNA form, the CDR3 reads TGTGCCAGCAGCTCCCCTGTCACAGGGTCTCACGAGCAGTACTTC. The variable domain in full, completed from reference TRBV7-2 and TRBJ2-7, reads GAGVSQSPSNKVTEKGKDVELRCDPISGHTALYWYRQSLGQGLEFLIYFQGNSAPDKSGLPSDRFSAERTGGSVSTLTIQRTQQEDSAVYLCASSSPVTGSHEQYFGPGTRLTVT.